The entry below describes one TCR beta chain. The antigen is unknown. This record comes from a study of cytomegalovirus exposure and HLA in healthy donors. General study points: Prior analysis indicated that the majority of TCR beta V segments exhibited productivity approximately 90% or approximately 30% of the time. It was reported in a later analysis that an Asian-associated ancestry cluster showed fewer N-insertions than the approximately 670-donor mean.

CDR3 length: 15 amino acids. The ends lost 3 bases at V and 6 bases at J; junction bases unmatched: 4. Germline CDR1 MDHEN, CDR2 SYDVKM. 13 Jbeta primers and 60 Vbeta primers were used for the PCR. In the authors' methods: Counted up in a later analysis, unique TCR beta chains came to roughly 80 million, with about 9.9 million shared. Libraries were prepared by immunoSEQ multiplex PCR; TCRdb keeps only in-frame clonotypes and omits some of them. V, J and clone size reflect that table, while D and trimming were determined from the DNA. Found here are fewer than 250,000 clones, about 82% of them singletons; the top ten hold about 3.1%.

The sample consisted of PBMCs. This receptor was taken from a man aged 30 to 39 in good health and CMV-seronegative. V usage is TRBV28 and J usage is TRBJ2-7, with TRBD2 identical over 14 bases. In nucleotides, the CDR3 is TGTGCCAGCAGTTTGATAGGACTAGCGGGGGGCGAGCAGTACTTC. Amino acid sequence: CASSLIGLAGGEQYF.